The present entry profiles one T cell receptor beta chain with its context. Its antigen is not known. Researchers used genomic DNA as the template to profile TCR beta VDJ and CDR3. MiXCR, run by TCRdb on the reads, gives a single entry per CDR3 protein. The sample gives 90,000 to 120,000 distinct CDR3 sequences, around 50% of which show up once; roughly 34% is in the top ten. These data are taken from a study of CD8+CD57+ T cells in acquired aplastic anemia. Study outcomes and limitations: Statistical testing detected no significant gap in CD8+ Simpson's diversity between patients and controls.

The germline V gene has CDR1 LNHDA and CDR2 SQIVND (reference sequence). CDR3 length: 12 residues. The J segment lost 2 bases and the V segment lost 7 bases, leaving 2 bases of the junction unmatched. V and J are TRBV19 and TRBJ2-7; 7 nucleotides agree with TRBD1. Sequencing was done on a sample of sorted CD4+, CD8+, or CD8+CD57+ T cells (not recorded which) from PBMCs. The sequence was collected from a human donor in good health, serving as a control. CDR3 sequence: CASTGTAYEQYF. DNA of the CDR3: TGTGCCAGTACCGGGACAGCCTACGAGCAGTACTTC.